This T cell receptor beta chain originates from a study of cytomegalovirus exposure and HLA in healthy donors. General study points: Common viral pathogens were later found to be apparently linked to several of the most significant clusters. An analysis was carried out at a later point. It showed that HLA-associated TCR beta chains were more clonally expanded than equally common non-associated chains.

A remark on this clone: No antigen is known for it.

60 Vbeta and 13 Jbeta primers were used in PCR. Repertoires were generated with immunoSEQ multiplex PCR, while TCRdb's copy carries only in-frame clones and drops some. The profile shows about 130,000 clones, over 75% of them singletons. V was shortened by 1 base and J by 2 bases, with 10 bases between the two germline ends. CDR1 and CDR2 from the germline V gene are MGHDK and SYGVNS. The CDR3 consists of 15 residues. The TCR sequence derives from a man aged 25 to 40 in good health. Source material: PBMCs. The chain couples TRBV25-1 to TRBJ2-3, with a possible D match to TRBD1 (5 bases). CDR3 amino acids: CASSESGSLTDTQYF. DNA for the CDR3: TGTGCCAGCAGTGAATCAGGGTCGCTCACAGATACGCAGTATTTT.